This entry lists 14 T cell receptor beta chains sequenced from one sample in a study of cytomegalovirus exposure and HLA in healthy donors. This PCR relied on a set of 60 Vbeta primers and 13 Jbeta primers. The protocol was immunoSEQ multiplex PCR, while the TCRdb copy is restricted to in-frame clones and leaves out a portion. The repertoire holds around 120,000 clones, with roughly 85% as singletons. The material sequenced was PBMCs. Receptor source: a boy between 10 and 17 years old in good health and CMV-seronegative.

This chain links TRBV7-3 with TRBJ2-1; the D gene is possibly TRBD2 (6 bases). V dropped 5 bases and J dropped 3 bases, with 17 bases sitting between them. From germline, CDR1 is SGHTA and CDR2 FQGTGA. The CDR3 spans 16 residues. The DNA for the CDR3 is TGTGCCAGCAGCCCCGGGGCGGACTACCTCTACAATGAGCAGTTCTTC. This codes for CASSPGADYLYNEQFF. Using reference TRBV7-3 and TRBJ2-1 for the parts outside the CDR3, the full variable domain is GAGVSQTPSNKVTEKGKYVELRCDPISGHTALYWYRQSLGQGPEFLIYFQGTGAADDSGLPNDRFFAVRPEGSVSTLKIQRTERGDSAVYLCASSPGADYLYNEQFFGPGTRLTVL.

The V call is TRBV19, the J call TRBJ1-5; D remains ambiguous. The CDR3 has 14 residues. Germline CDR1 and CDR2: LNHDA and SQIVND (reference sequence). The V end lost 3 bases, the J end lost 6 bases, and 12 bases lay between the germline ends. The CDR3 DNA sequence: TGTGCCAGTAGTATCTCAGGTCCCCGTCAGCCCCAGCATTTT. This translates into CASSISGPRQPQHF. Full variable domain (rest looked up from reference TRBV19 and TRBJ1-5): DGGITQSPKYLFRKEGQNVTLSCEQNLNHDAMYWYRQDPGQGLRLIYYSQIVNDFQKGDIAEGYSVSREKKESFPLTVTSAQKNPTAFYLCASSISGPRQPQHFGDGTRLSIL.

The chain joins TRBV2 to TRBJ1-1; TRBD1 might be the D (5 bases). Germline CDR1 and CDR2: SNHLY and FYNNEI. This CDR3 is built from 14 residues. The V end was cut by 6 bases, the J end by 1 base, with 12 bases between. CDR3 nucleotide sequence: TGTGCCAGCAGAGCAGGGTTGGGGAACACTGAAGCTTTCTTT. Residues: CASRAGLGNTEAFF.

The chain carries TRBV19 and TRBJ1-3; D possibly corresponds to TRBD1 (6 bases). From germline, CDR1 is LNHDA and CDR2 SQIVND (reference sequence). The CDR3 loop spans 13 amino acids. Trimming took off 6 bases at V and 2 bases at J, with 8 bases between the two ends. CDR3 loop: CASSGTPGNTIYF. The CDR3 coding sequence is TGTGCCAGTAGCGGGACACCTGGAAACACCATATATTTT.

The rearrangement uses TRBV5-1 and TRBJ2-3, with 13 bases identical to TRBD2. Per the germline V gene, CDR1 is SGHRS and CDR2 is YFSETQ. CDR3 length: 17 amino acids. Trimming took 4 bases from V and 0 from J; bases not matched to a gene: 5. The CDR3 spells CASSAGLAGASTDTQYF. For the CDR3, the DNA is TGCGCCAGCAGCGCCGGACTAGCGGGGGCTAGCACAGATACGCAGTATTTT.

CDR3 coding DNA: TGTGCCAGCAGCTTAGCACCCCGGGGTGAGCAGTACTTC. The encoded protein is CASSLAPRGEQYF. The chain has TRBV7-2 and TRBJ2-7; TRBD2 is a possible D gene (5 bases). This CDR3 region has 13 residues. Trimming removed 0 bases from V and 7 bases from J, with 10 bases in between. Germline CDR1 is SGHTA and CDR2 is FQGNSA.

The chain uses TRBV7-3 and TRBJ2-2, with a possible D match to TRBD2 (5 bases). Trimming cost V 3 bases and J 4 bases, with 6 bases left between them. The CDR3 extends over 13 amino acids. Germline-derived CDR1 and CDR2 are SGHTA and FQGTGA. CDR3 in amino acids: CASSFLATGELFF. In DNA form, the CDR3 reads TGTGCCAGCAGCTTCCTAGCCACCGGGGAGCTGTTTTTT.

This sequence joins TRBV5-6 and TRBJ2-5; D is perhaps TRBD1 (6 bases). The DNA end favors TRBJ2-7, so the J call may be wrong. The CDR3 loop spans 14 amino acids. Germline V lookup: CDR1 SGHDT, CDR2 YYEEEE. As DNA, the CDR3 is TGTGCCAGCAGCTTGTTTAGGGGGAGTAACGAGCAGTACTTC. Amino acid sequence: CASSLFRGSNEQYF.

This clone has a single count. The chain uses TRBV19 and TRBJ2-7; the D gene is possibly TRBD2 (7 bases). The V end lost 3 bases, the J end lost 3 bases, and 12 bases lay between the germline ends. Germline V lookup: CDR1 LNHDA, CDR2 SQIVND (reference sequence). The CDR3 is 14 residues long. The CDR3 coding sequence is TGTGCCAGTAGTATTAGGGGGGGTGTCTACGAGCAGTACTTC. Amino acids: CASSIRGGVYEQYF.

The genes are TRBV7-2 and TRBJ2-7; D ambiguous. CDR1 and CDR2 (germline): SGHTA, FQGNSA. V was shortened by 0 bases and J by 11 bases, with 5 bases between the two germline ends. The CDR3 length is 10 residues. The CDR3 loop is CASSLAGEYF. The CDR3 nucleotides read TGTGCCAGCAGCTTAGCAGGAGAGTACTTC.

The chain is built from TRBV10-2 and TRBJ2-3; tentatively, D is TRBD1 (6 bases). Trimming removed 6 bases from V and 4 bases from J, with 14 bases in between. Germline loops: CDR1 WSHSY, CDR2 SAAADI. This CDR3 spans 14 amino acids. CDR3 sequence: CASRGHSASDTQYF. The CDR3 DNA reads TGCGCCAGCAGGGGACACTCCGCGTCAGATACGCAGTATTTT.

The chain employs TRBV4-1 and TRBJ2-1; no clear D. CDR1 MGHRA and CDR2 YSYEKL come from the germline V gene. The CDR3 totals 13 residues. V was shortened by 4 bases and J by 4 bases, with 8 bases between the two germline ends. The CDR3 spells CASSRQKYNEQFF. CDR3 DNA: TGCGCCAGCAGCCGCCAGAAATACAATGAGCAGTTCTTC.

The V gene is TRBV6-4, the J gene TRBJ2-3; D is unresolved. Germline V gene lookup returns CDR1 MRHNA and CDR2 SNTAGT. The CDR3 is made up of 14 amino acids. V lost 1 base, J lost 2 bases, and 7 bases lay in between. The CDR3 DNA reads TGTGCCAGCAGTGACTGGGCAGACACAGATACGCAGTATTTT. Amino acids: CASSDWADTDTQYF.

V and J are TRBV6-5 and TRBJ2-2, with a weak D call TRBD2 (5 bases). The CDR3 totals 15 residues. The germline V gene encodes CDR1 MNHEY and CDR2 SVGAGI. Trimming cost V 2 bases and J 3 bases, with 10 bases left between them. The CDR3 nucleotides are TGTGCCAGCAGTTACCTCGGGAAGGACACCGGGGAGCTGTTTTTT. Protein sequence: CASSYLGKDTGELFF.